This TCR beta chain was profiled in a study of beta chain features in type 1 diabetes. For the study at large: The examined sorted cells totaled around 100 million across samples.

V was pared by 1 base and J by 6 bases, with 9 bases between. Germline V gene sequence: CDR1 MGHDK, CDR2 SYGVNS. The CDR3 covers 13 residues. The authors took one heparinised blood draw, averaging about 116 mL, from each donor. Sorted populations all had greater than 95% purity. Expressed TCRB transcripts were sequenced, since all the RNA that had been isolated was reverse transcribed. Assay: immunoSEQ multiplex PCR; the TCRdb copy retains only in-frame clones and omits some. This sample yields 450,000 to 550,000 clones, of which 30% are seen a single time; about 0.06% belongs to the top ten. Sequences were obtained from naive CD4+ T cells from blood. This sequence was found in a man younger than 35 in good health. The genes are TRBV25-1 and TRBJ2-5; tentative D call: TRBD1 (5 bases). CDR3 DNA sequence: TGTGCCAGCAGTGAATGGGCAGGGAAGACCCAGTACTTC. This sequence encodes CASSEWAGKTQYF.